Below are 31 T cell receptor beta chains sequenced from a single sample in a study of long-term antiretroviral therapy in people with HIV. The libraries were made with immunoSEQ v3.0 at survey level. Sequencing was performed with immunoSEQ multiplex PCR; in TCRdb, only in-frame clones are kept and a portion is missing. Of around 18,000 clones listed, 90% to 95% were seen once; the top ten hold about 9.6%. Sequenced here: unsorted PBMCs, sampled 3 years after starting antiretroviral therapy. The source is a middle-aged man with HIV.

This chain joins TRBV11-2 and TRBJ2-7; 9 bases are a match to TRBD1. The CDR3 length is 14 residues. V lost 1 base, J lost 2 bases, and 0 bases stayed unmatched. CDR1 is SGHAT and CDR2 is FQNNGV in the germline V gene. CDR3 nucleotides: TGTGCCAGCAGCTTAGGGACAGGGGCCTACGAGCAGTACTTC. It codes for CASSLGTGAYEQYF.

The V and J genes are TRBV28 and TRBJ1-2; D ambiguous. The V gene's germline CDR1 is MDHEN and CDR2 SYDVKM. Between the trimmed V and J ends, which lost 6 bases and 2 bases, there was a span of 10 bases. CDR3 length equals 13 residues. CDR3 protein: CASSLGPNYGYTF. CDR3 bases: TGTGCCAGCAGCCTAGGTCCGAACTATGGCTACACCTTC.

J is TRBJ2-5 and V is TRBV27, with TRBD1 matching 7 bases. The V segment lost 6 bases and the J segment 4 bases; nucleotides outside the gene matches: 5. There are 13 residues in the CDR3. Germline V gene sequence: CDR1 MNHEY, CDR2 SMNVEV (reference sequence). The CDR3 coding sequence is TGTGCCAGCAGGCATACAGGGGCAGAGACCCAGTACTTC. As protein: CASRHTGAETQYF.

The rearrangement uses TRBV7-6 and TRBJ1-6, with no clear D. Trimming left V 5 bases short and J 10 bases short, with 12 bases between. The germline V gene encodes CDR1 SGHVS and CDR2 FNYEAQ. This CDR3 is 13 amino acids long. CDR3 protein: CASSREQGSPLHF. In DNA, the CDR3 is TGTGCCAGCAGCCGTGAACAAGGATCACCCCTCCACTTT.

This chain connects TRBV7-2 to TRBJ1-5; a weak D match, TRBD1 (6 bases). CDR3 length equals 13 residues. Looked up from germline, CDR1 is SGHTA and CDR2 is FQGNSA. Trimming removed 5 bases at V and 4 bases at J, with 9 bases between. The CDR3, as DNA: TGTGCCAGCAGCCCAACAGGGAATCAGCCCCAGCATTTT. It codes for CASSPTGNQPQHF.

The gene calls are TRBV4-3 and TRBJ1-1; a weak D match, TRBD1 (5 bases). This CDR3 region has 13 residues. Germline V gene sequence: CDR1 LGHNA, CDR2 YSLEER. V lost 4 bases to trimming and J lost 1 base, with 7 bases between them. The CDR3 DNA follows: TGCGCCAGCAGCCTCGACAGGAACACTGAAGCTTTCTTT. Translating it yields CASSLDRNTEAFF.

The chain recombines TRBV5-5 with TRBJ1-6; 8 nucleotides match TRBD1. Germline V gives CDR1 SGHKS, CDR2 YYEKEE (reference sequence). V shed 3 bases and J 8 bases; nucleotides not matched to a gene: 1. This CDR3 has 13 amino acids. The CDR3 sequence: CASSSTGDSPLHF. CDR3 sequence (DNA): TGTGCCAGCAGCTCGACAGGGGATTCACCCCTCCACTTT.

This clone showed up just once. The J gene is TRBJ1-6, the V gene TRBV25-1; 8 positions match TRBD1. This CDR3 region has 15 residues. V gave up 4 bases and J gave up 7 bases; unmatched junction bases: 6. The germline gives CDR1 MGHDK, CDR2 SYGVNS. The CDR3 DNA reads TGTGCCAGCAGTGCTTACAGGGGGTCGAATTCACCCCTCCACTTT. Translated: CASSAYRGSNSPLHF.

The genes are TRBV7-8 and TRBJ1-5, with D hard to call. CDR3 length: 15 amino acids. Germline V gene data show CDR1 as SGHVS and CDR2 as FQNEAQ. V was cut by 1 base and J by 1 base, with 8 bases left in between. This chain's CDR3 is CASSLDGGSNQPQHF. CDR3 nucleotides: TGTGCCAGCAGCTTAGATGGTGGAAGCAATCAGCCCCAGCATTTT.

J is TRBJ2-2 and V is TRBV6-1; D is unresolved. Trimming stripped 2 bases from V and 1 base from J, with 8 bases between. Germline CDR1 reads MNHNS; CDR2 reads SASEGT. This CDR3 is 15 amino acids long. The CDR3 bases are TGTGCCAGCAGTGAAACGAGCAAGAACACCGGGGAGCTGTTTTTT. Amino acid sequence: CASSETSKNTGELFF.

The chain is built from TRBV4-3 and TRBJ1-4; 7 bases match TRBD1. V was clipped by 0 bases and J by 7 bases; unmatched bases: 5. The CDR3 length is 15 residues. CDR1 and CDR2 (germline): LGHNA, YSLEER. The DNA for the CDR3 is TGCGCCAGCAGCCAAGAAGGGGGCCAGGGTGAAAAACTGTTTTTT. Its translation is CASSQEGGQGEKLFF.

The rearrangement links TRBV19 to TRBJ2-5; D is uncertain. V gave up 1 base and J gave up 4 bases, with 7 bases separating them. Per germline, CDR1 LNHDA and CDR2 SQIVND (reference sequence). CDR3 length: 13 amino acids. The CDR3 sequence: CASSIVVGETQYF. As DNA, the CDR3 is TGTGCCAGTAGTATAGTTGTGGGAGAGACCCAGTACTTC.

The chain recombines TRBV6-1 with TRBJ1-3; no reliable D call. Germline loops: CDR1 MNHNS, CDR2 SASEGT. V was trimmed by 3 bases and J by 9 bases, leaving 18 bases between them. This CDR3 contains 15 residues. CDR3 region: CASSDSIGGWATIYF. CDR3 nucleotide sequence: TGTGCCAGCAGTGACTCTATTGGAGGTTGGGCCACCATATATTTT.

The chain uses TRBV10-3 and TRBJ2-6; no clear D gene. This CDR3 contains 18 residues. The germline gives CDR1 ENHRY, CDR2 SYGVKD. V dropped 1 base and J dropped 0 bases, with 13 bases sitting between them. The CDR3 region is CAISELQQSASGANVLTF. The CDR3 nucleotides are TGTGCCATCAGTGAGTTACAACAGTCCGCCTCTGGGGCCAACGTCCTGACTTTC.

This sequence joins TRBV9 and TRBJ2-2; D ambiguous. Germline V CDR1 and CDR2: SGDLS, YYNGEE. V shed 1 base and J shed 6 bases, with 7 bases lying between them. This CDR3 contains 13 residues. CDR3 bases: TGTGCCAGCAGCGTAAGGCTACCCGGGGAGCTGTTTTTT. It codes for CASSVRLPGELFF. The variable domain in full, completed from reference TRBV9 and TRBJ2-2, reads DSGVTQTPKHLITATGQRVTLRCSPRSGDLSVYWYQQSLDQGLQFLIQYYNGEERAKGNILERFSAQQFPDLHSELNLSSLELGDSALYFCASSVRLPGELFFGEGSRLTVL.

V usage is TRBV30 and J usage is TRBJ2-7, with D possibly being TRBD2 (7 bases). V lost 1 base and J lost 5, with 9 bases in between. Germline V gene lookup returns CDR1 GTSNPN and CDR2 SVGIG (reference sequence). CDR3 length equals 12 residues. The CDR3 DNA reads TGTGCCTGGAGTGCCGGGGGGCACGAGCAGTACTTC. Translated, it gives CAWSAGGHEQYF.

The rearrangement links TRBV19 to TRBJ1-5, with TRBD1 matching over 7 bases. Losses at the gene ends were 6 bases for V and 8 bases for J; bases not matched to a gene: 10. Germline V lookup: CDR1 LNHDA, CDR2 SQIVND (reference sequence). CDR3 size: 14 residues. CDR3 loop: CASSGGGGGEPQHF. The CDR3 DNA reads TGTGCCAGTAGCGGGGGAGGGGGCGGGGAGCCCCAGCATTTT.

The chain links TRBV5-1 to TRBJ1-6; 7 positions match TRBD1. The junction had 5 bases not matched to a gene; V was cut back by 1 base and J by 7 bases. Germline CDR1 and CDR2: SGHRS and YFSETQ. The CDR3 length is 15 residues. CDR3 nucleotides: TGCGCCAGCAGCTTGAGAACAGGGGACAATTCACCCCTCCACTTT. Protein: CASSLRTGDNSPLHF. Variable domain in full (rest from reference TRBV5-1 and TRBJ1-6): KAGVTQTPRYLIKTRGQQVTLSCSPISGHRSVSWYQQTPGQGLQFLFEYFSETQRNKGNFPGRFSGRQFSNSRSEMNVSTLELGDSALYLCASSLRTGDNSPLHFGNGTRLTVT.

CDR3 residues: CAISDRLAGGQETQYF. For the CDR3, the DNA is TGTGCCATCAGTGATAGGTTAGCGGGGGGTCAAGAGACCCAGTACTTC. The genes are TRBV10-3 and TRBJ2-5; 10 positions agree with TRBD2. CDR1 and CDR2 from the germline V gene are ENHRY and SYGVKD. The CDR3 has 16 amino acids. Trimming cost V 3 bases and J 2 bases; bases outside gene matches: 6.

V is TRBV9 and J is TRBJ2-2; D could derive from TRBD1 or TRBD2 (7 bases each). V shed 0 bases and J shed 4 bases, with 13 bases lying between them. Germline V lookup: CDR1 SGDLS, CDR2 YYNGEE. The CDR3 is 16 amino acids. CDR3 sequence: CASSVAGGAITGELFF. CDR3 in DNA: TGTGCCAGCAGCGTAGCAGGGGGGGCCATCACCGGGGAGCTGTTTTTT.

The genes are TRBV29-1 and TRBJ1-2; D is unclear. V was cut by 4 bases and J by 1 base, with 7 bases left in between. Germline values: CDR1 SQVTM, CDR2 ANQGSEA. The length of the CDR3 is 12 residues. The CDR3 DNA reads as TGCAGCGTTGTTGAGGGTAACTATGGCTACACCTTC. This codes for CSVVEGNYGYTF.

This rearrangement joins TRBV27 to TRBJ2-2; possibly TRBD1 for D (5 bases). The V end was cut by 0 bases, the J end by 1 base, with 6 bases between. The CDR3 has 15 amino acids. Germline loops: CDR1 MNHEY, CDR2 SMNVEV (reference sequence). CDR3 in amino acids: CASSLSGQNTGELFF. CDR3 nucleotides: TGTGCCAGCAGTTTATCGGGGCAGAACACCGGGGAGCTGTTTTTT.

The V call is TRBV5-1, the J call TRBJ2-1; 12 bases match TRBD2. This CDR3 has 18 residues. The ends lost 0 bases at V and 8 bases at J; junction bases unmatched: 12. Germline V lookup: CDR1 SGHRS, CDR2 YFSETQ. CDR3 DNA: TGCGCCAGCAGCTTGGTTCTAGCGGGGGGGCCGAGCTCCGATGAGCAGTTCTTC. Translating it yields CASSLVLAGGPSSDEQFF.

This clone came up once. The chain employs TRBV10-3 and TRBJ1-5; 7 bases align to TRBD1. The CDR3 is 12 residues long. Per germline, CDR1 ENHRY and CDR2 SYGVKD. J gave up 5 bases and V 5 bases, and 0 bases lay outside the gene matches. CDR3 protein: CAISTGDQPQHF. In DNA form, the CDR3 reads TGTGCCATCAGTACAGGGGATCAGCCCCAGCATTTT.

This rearrangement joins TRBV2 to TRBJ1-3; 7 nucleotides agree with TRBD1. CDR1 is SNHLY and CDR2 is FYNNEI in the germline V gene. Trimming took 6 bases from V and 3 from J; bases not matched to a gene: 5. The CDR3 is made up of 14 amino acids. The CDR3 DNA sequence: TGTGCCAGCAGACAGGGGCTCGGTGGAAACACCATATATTTT. This encodes CASRQGLGGNTIYF.

The V and J genes are TRBV6-6 and TRBJ2-2; 10 bases align to TRBD1. CDR1 and CDR2 from the germline V gene are MNHNY and SVGAGI (reference sequence). V shed 7 bases, J shed 6 bases, and the junction held 8 bases outside the gene matches. This CDR3 comprises 15 residues. The CDR3 bases are TGTGCCAGCATCGGGACAGGGGTGGTCGCCGGGGAGCTGTTTTTT. It specifies CASIGTGVVAGELFF.

The chain combines TRBV28 with TRBJ2-7; D assignment may be TRBD1 or TRBD2 (5 bases each). V lost 3 bases to trimming and J lost 5 bases, with 17 bases between them. CDR1 is MDHEN and CDR2 is SYDVKM in the germline V gene. This CDR3 is built from 15 residues. The CDR3 protein is CASSFSRGANDEQYF. The CDR3 region has the DNA TGTGCCAGCAGTTTTTCCCGAGGGGCTAACGACGAGCAGTACTTC.

This clone has a handful of counts. The genes are TRBV7-9 and TRBJ2-2; D is perhaps TRBD1 or TRBD2 (6 bases each). V lost 5 bases, J lost 0 bases, and 13 bases lay in between. The germline V gene has CDR1 SEHNR and CDR2 FQNEAQ (reference sequence). The CDR3 runs 16 residues. CDR3 amino acids: CASSPGGDTNTGELFF. The CDR3 bases are TGTGCCAGCAGCCCAGGCGGGGACACGAACACCGGGGAGCTGTTTTTT.

The gene calls are TRBV28 and TRBJ1-4; the D is unclear. This CDR3 spans 14 amino acids. Trimming took off 6 bases at V and 1 base at J, with 9 bases between the two ends. Germline V gene lookup returns CDR1 MDHEN and CDR2 SYDVKM. The CDR3 loop is CASSPGLTNEKLFF. For the CDR3, the DNA is TGTGCCAGCAGCCCTGGATTAACTAATGAAAAACTGTTTTTT. Filled out from reference TRBV28 and TRBJ1-4, the complete variable domain reads DVKVTQSSRYLVKRTGEKVFLECVQDMDHENMFWYRQDPGLGLRLIYFSYDVKMKEKGDIPEGYSVSREKKERFSLILESASTNQTSMYLCASSPGLTNEKLFFGSGTQLSVL.

This chain joins TRBV5-6 and TRBJ1-1; 9 nucleotides align to TRBD1. Trimming at V came to 0 bases and at J to 0 bases, leaving 0 bases not matched to a gene. Per germline, CDR1 SGHDT and CDR2 YYEEEE. The CDR3 runs 15 residues. Here the CDR3 reads CASSLGQGVNTEAFF. The CDR3, as DNA: TGTGCCAGCAGCTTGGGACAGGGGGTGAACACTGAAGCTTTCTTT.

V and J are TRBV21-1 and TRBJ2-2; TRBD2, as called in the table, went unchecked against the DNA. TRBV21-1 is reported as a pseudogene. The CDR3 sequence is 15 residues long. CDR3 in amino acids: CASSKGPLRGTELFF. The CDR3 region has the DNA TGTGCCAGCAGCAAAGGCCCCTTGCGGGGGACTGAGCTGTTTTTT.